This T cell receptor beta chain was sequenced in a study of blood T cell repertoires in COVID-19. Across the study: There were acute and convalescent COVID-19 samples, and they came from the United States, Italy and Spain. From T cells, B-cell-depleted T cells, or PBMCs came the material, which was cDNA or gDNA.

Seattle patient enrollment occurred during active infection, with longitudinal follow-up thereafter. This clone was seen a handful of times. In the original processing: For nucleated cells, counts were estimated from reference gene primer amplification. TCRdb keeps only in-frame clones here, not all; method: immunoSEQ multiplex PCR. V and J calls and clone size are those listed in that table; D and trimming were worked out from the DNA. This sample has fewer than 400,000 clones, with under 90% found just once. Trimming at V came to 4 bases and at J to 0 bases, leaving 2 bases not matched to a gene. CDR1 is SNHLY, CDR2 FYNNEI, per germline. This CDR3 contains 17 residues.

The rearrangement links TRBV2 to TRBJ1-6, with TRBD1 identical over 11 bases. This receptor was identified in a woman aged 25 to 39 with COVID-19, enrolled during active disease. Sequencing was done on a sample of peripheral blood. This CDR3 is CASSGGTGGSYNSPLHF. The CDR3 DNA is TGTGCCAGCAGTGGAGGGACAGGGGGCTCCTATAATTCACCCCTCCACTTT.